This paragraph covers one T cell receptor beta chain sequence. As yet, its antigen is unknown. This entry is derived from a study of shared clonotypes between healthy human individuals. Original analysis: Junction-only immunoSEQ sequences carried no quality scores, so filtering differed. Measured with immunoSEQ multiplex PCR; TCRdb has only the in-frame clones, and not every one. The D gene and trimming were derived from the DNA, and the V and J assignments and clone size from that table. The sample yields roughly 2.2 million clones, more than 85% seen once. Germline V CDR1 and CDR2: SGHTA, FQGTGA. Trimming shortened V by 3 bases and J by 1 base, and 10 bases separated the two germline ends. CDR3 length: 15 residues. Findings and limits, study-wide: Among the subsets, naive ones generally showed larger estimated richness than memory ones. Against clonotypes common to all four donors, non-shared ones had lower generation probabilities.

Sample: naive CD4+ T cells from PBMCs. The subset: CD45RA+ positively selected. The rearrangement links TRBV7-3 to TRBJ2-1; tentative D call: TRBD1 (6 bases). The clonotype was recovered from a man aged 18 to 30 in good health. Some clones in this sample may be carry-over from other donors' samples. The CDR3 sequence is CASSFDRTSYNEQFF. The CDR3, as DNA: TGTGCCAGCAGCTTTGACAGGACGTCCTACAATGAGCAGTTCTTC.